The T cell receptor (beta chain) described here comes from a study of T-cell memory formation after mild COVID-19 (dated by TCRdb to the early 2020s). In the study overall: TCR sequence clusters from the two donors were largely donor specific. The cohort comprised two young, previously healthy adult volunteers, one female and one male. In two donors, T-cell clones that expanded and contracted after mild COVID-19 were followed by sequencing TCRalpha and TCRbeta repertoires longitudinally. What the authors observed across the whole study: Only a couple of mild cases were covered in the study, and larger cohorts including severe cases with pre-infection samples were considered necessary. Contracting CD4+ clones were found mainly in CM and EM memory subsets, while CD8+ clones were enriched in EMRA. Balanced CD4/CD8 phenotypes were observed for clones contracting from day 15 to 85, whereas a bias towards CD4+ was observed for a second wave of clones expanding from day 15 to 37. SARS-CoV-2 specificity of the second-wave clones peaking on day 37 was not confirmed. Some responding clones were detected in pre-infection memory, suggesting pre-existing cross-reactive memory T cells joined the SARS-CoV-2 response.

Ficoll-Paque density gradient centrifugation was used to isolate PBMCs. On this clonotype: Its target antigen remains unknown. No clone much larger than this one lies a single base away; base qualities are absent.

CDR1 and CDR2 were assigned from the germline V gene (reference sequence) as MNHEY and SMNVEV. A distance of 16 bases separates the germline ends of V and J, which lose 7 bases and 9 bases respectively. Including cysteine and phenylalanine, the CDR3 has 13 amino acids. Of the read, only the CDR3 DNA is kept; its 39 bases are in frame from base 1. TCRdb shows the sequencer as Illumina NovaSeq 6000. Using 5'RACE with constant-segment primers, TCRalpha and TCRbeta cDNA libraries were constructed, with sample barcodes and unique molecular identifiers added in the process. RNA was extracted from every sample with Trizol reagent. Library amplification was performed in two PCR steps, and a second sample barcode and Illumina TruSeq adapters were introduced in the second step. The libraries were sequenced on an Illumina NovaSeq using 2 x 150 bp paired-end reads. The paper's processing steps were these. The reads were demultiplexed and collapsed into UMI-guided consensus sequences using migec v1.2.7. Using mixcr v2.1.11, UMI consensuses were aligned to TRA and TRB V and J templates and then assembled into clonotypes. Clonotypes were classified as expanded or contracted when called significant by both edgeR and NoisET, with noise models trained on biological replicates. For edgeR calls, the cutoffs were a false discovery rate-adjusted p below 0.01 and a log2 fold-change threshold of 1. As an exploratory analysis of dynamics, max-normalized trajectories of the 1000 most abundant clonotypes were examined with PCA combined with hierarchical clustering. The CD4 or CD8 phenotype of responding clones was assigned using the separately sequenced CD4+ and CD8+ repertoires. TCRdb reworked the public reads: Q25 trimming with fastp, MiXCR clone assembly, productive beta chains retained. Rows matching on CDR3 protein sequence are summarized as one entry with the most common DNA and genes. The V and J calls here are based on TCRdb, not the publication. Within this sample are approximately 89,000 distinct CDR3 sequences, with approximately 25% of them counted one time only. The top ten clones comprise 42% of the sample.

The chain was built from TRBV27 and TRBJ2-1; the D segment could be TRBD2, given 5 matching bases. This receptor was taken from a man younger than 35 who had mild COVID-19 (a few samples of this study predate the infection). The sample titles of this study are shuffled in the database, so cell type and time point are left out; the donor was told from shared clones. What was sequenced was PBMCs or a T cell subset sorted from them (not recorded which). The CDR3 region reads CASKRLTAFEQFF. Here is the DNA: TGTGCCAGCAAGAGACTAACCGCGTTTGAGCAGTTCTTC.